This T cell receptor beta chain is from a study of T-cell memory formation after mild COVID-19. TCRdb processed the 5' RACE reads anew with MiXCR; each CDR3 protein has one entry. The sample includes under 250,000 distinct CDR3 sequences, over 9.5% of them seen just once. This clonotype turned up a few times. CDR1 and CDR2 from the germline V gene are MNHEY and SVGEGT. CDR3 length: 14 amino acids. V dropped 2 bases and J dropped 0 bases, with 5 bases sitting between them. This clonotype originated in a man between 18 and 29 years old who had mild COVID-19 (a few samples of this study predate the infection). Cell type and time point are not known. The sequencing input was PBMCs or a T cell subset sorted from them (not recorded which). The chain carries TRBV6-2 or TRBV6-3 and TRBJ1-5; unclear D gene. The CDR3 is CASSYLLSNQPQHF. CDR3 bases: TGTGCCAGCAGTTACCTACTTAGCAATCAGCCCCAGCATTTT.